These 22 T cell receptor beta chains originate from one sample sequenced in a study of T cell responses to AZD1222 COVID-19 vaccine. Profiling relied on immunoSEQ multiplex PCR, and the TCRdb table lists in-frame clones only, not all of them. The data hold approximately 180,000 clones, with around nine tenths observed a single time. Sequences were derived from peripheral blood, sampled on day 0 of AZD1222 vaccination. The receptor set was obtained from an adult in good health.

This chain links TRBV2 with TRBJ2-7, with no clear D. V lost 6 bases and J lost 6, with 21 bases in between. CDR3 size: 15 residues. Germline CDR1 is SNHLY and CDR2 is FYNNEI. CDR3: CASSDDASVRAEQYF. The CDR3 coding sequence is TGTGCCAGCAGCGACGATGCCTCGGTTAGGGCCGAGCAGTACTTC. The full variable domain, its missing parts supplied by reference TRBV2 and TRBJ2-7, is EPEVTQTPSHQVTQMGQEVILRCVPISNHLYFYWYRQILGQKVEFLVSFYNNEISEKSEIFDDQFSVERPDGSNFTLKIRSTKLEDSAMYFCASSDDASVRAEQYFGPGTRLTVT.

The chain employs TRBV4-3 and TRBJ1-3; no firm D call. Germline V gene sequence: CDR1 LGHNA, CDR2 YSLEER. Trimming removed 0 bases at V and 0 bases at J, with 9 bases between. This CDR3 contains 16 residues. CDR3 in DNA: TGCGCCAGCAGCCAAGATAGGGTAGTCTCTGGAAACACCATATATTTT. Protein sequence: CASSQDRVVSGNTIYF.

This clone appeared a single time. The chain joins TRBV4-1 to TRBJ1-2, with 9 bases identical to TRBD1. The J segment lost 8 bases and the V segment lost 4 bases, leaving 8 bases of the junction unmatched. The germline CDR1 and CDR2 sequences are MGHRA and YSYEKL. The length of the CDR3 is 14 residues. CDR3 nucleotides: TGCGCCAGCAGCCCACAGGGGGCGTTAGGAGGCTACACCTTC. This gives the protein CASSPQGALGGYTF.

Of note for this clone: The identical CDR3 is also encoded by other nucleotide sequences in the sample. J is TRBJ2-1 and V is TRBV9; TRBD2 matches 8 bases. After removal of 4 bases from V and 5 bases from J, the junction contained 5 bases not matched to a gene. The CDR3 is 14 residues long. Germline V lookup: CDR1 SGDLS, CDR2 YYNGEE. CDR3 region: CASSPSGGNNEQFF. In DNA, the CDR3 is TGTGCCAGCAGCCCCAGCGGGGGCAACAATGAGCAGTTCTTC.

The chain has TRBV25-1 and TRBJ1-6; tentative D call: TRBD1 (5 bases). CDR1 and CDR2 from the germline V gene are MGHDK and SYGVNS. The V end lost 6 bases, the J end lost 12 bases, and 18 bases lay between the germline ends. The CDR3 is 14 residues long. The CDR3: CASSGTGTGLPLHF. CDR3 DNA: TGTGCCAGCAGCGGCACCGGGACGGGGTTACCCCTCCACTTT.

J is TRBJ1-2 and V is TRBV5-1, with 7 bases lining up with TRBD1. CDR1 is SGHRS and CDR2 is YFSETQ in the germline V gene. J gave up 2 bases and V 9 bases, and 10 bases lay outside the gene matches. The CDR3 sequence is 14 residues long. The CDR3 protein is CATSPGQRNYGYTF. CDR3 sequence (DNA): TGCGCCACCTCCCCGGGACAGCGCAACTATGGCTACACCTTC.

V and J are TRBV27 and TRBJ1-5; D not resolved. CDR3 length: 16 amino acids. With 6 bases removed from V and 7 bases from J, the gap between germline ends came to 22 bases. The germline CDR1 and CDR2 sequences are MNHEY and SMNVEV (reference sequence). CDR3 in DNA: TGTGCCAGCAGGCCCACGTGGGTGGGCGAATCACAGCCCCAGCATTTT. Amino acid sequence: CASRPTWVGESQPQHF.

For the CDR3, the DNA is TGTGCCGGGGACGGTGCAACTAATGAAAAACTGTTTTTT. As protein: CAGDGATNEKLFF. The gene calls are TRBV30 and TRBJ1-4, with D possibly matching TRBD1 (5 bases). CDR1 is GTSNPN and CDR2 is SVGIG in the germline V gene (reference sequence). Trimming pared 8 bases from V and 0 bases from J, leaving 10 bases between. CDR3 length equals 13 residues. Supplemented by reference TRBV30 and TRBJ1-4, the full variable domain reads SQTIHQWPATLVQPVGSPLSLECTVEGTSNPNLYWYRQAAGRGLQLLFYSVGIGQISSEVPQNLSASRPQDRQFILSSKKLLLSDSGFYLCAGDGATNEKLFFGSGTQLSVL.

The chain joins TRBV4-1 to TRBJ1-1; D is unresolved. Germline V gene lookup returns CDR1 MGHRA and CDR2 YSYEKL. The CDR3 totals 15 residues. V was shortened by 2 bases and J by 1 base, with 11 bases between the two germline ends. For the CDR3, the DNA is TGCGCCAGCAGCCAAATCCCACAGCAGAACACTGAAGCTTTCTTT. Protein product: CASSQIPQQNTEAFF.

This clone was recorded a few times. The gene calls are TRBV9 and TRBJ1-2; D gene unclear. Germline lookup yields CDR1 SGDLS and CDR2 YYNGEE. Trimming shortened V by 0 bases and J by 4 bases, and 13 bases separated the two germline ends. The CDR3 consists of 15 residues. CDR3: CASSVDNLLSYGYTF. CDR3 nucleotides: TGTGCCAGCAGCGTAGACAACCTCCTATCCTATGGCTACACCTTC. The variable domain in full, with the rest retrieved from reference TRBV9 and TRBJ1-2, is DSGVTQTPKHLITATGQRVTLRCSPRSGDLSVYWYQQSLDQGLQFLIQYYNGEERAKGNILERFSAQQFPDLHSELNLSSLELGDSALYFCASSVDNLLSYGYTFGSGTRLTVV.

In nucleotides, the CDR3 is TGTGCCAGCAGCCCGTCGGTAACTATTATGAACACTGAAGCTTTCTTT. Protein sequence: CASSPSVTIMNTEAFF. This chain connects TRBV11-1 to TRBJ1-1; D gene unclear. The CDR3 length is 16 residues. V gave up 5 bases and J gave up 0 bases, with 16 bases separating them. Germline V gene data show CDR1 as SGHAT and CDR2 as FQDESV (reference sequence). The full variable domain, completed using reference TRBV11-1 and TRBJ1-1, is EAEVAQSPRYKITEKSQAVAFWCDPISGHATLYWYRQILGQGPELLVQFQDESVVDDSQLPKDRFSAERLKGVDSTLKIQPAELGDSAMYLCASSPSVTIMNTEAFFGQGTRLTVV.

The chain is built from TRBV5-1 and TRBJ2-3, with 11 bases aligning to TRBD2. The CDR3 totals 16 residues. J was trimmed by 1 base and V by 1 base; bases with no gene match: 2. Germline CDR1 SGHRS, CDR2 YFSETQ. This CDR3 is CASSLLAGGRTDTQYF. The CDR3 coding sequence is TGCGCCAGCAGCTTGTTAGCGGGGGGGCGCACAGATACGCAGTATTTT.

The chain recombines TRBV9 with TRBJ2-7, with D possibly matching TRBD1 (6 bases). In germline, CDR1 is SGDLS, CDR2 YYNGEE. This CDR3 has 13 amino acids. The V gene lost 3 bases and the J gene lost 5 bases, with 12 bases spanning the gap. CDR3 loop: CASSADSLDEQYF. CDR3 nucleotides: TGTGCCAGCAGCGCGGACAGTCTGGACGAGCAGTACTTC.

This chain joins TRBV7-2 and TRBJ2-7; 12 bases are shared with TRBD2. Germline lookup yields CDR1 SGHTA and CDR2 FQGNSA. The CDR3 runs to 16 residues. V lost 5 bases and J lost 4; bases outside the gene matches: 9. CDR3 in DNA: TGTGCCAGCAGCCCCCGGACTAGCGGGAATTCATACGAGCAGTACTTC. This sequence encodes CASSPRTSGNSYEQYF.

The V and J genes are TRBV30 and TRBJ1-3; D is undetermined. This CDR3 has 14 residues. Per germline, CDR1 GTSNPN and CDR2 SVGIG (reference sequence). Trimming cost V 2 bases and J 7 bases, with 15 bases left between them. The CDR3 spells CAWSPLLGGNTIYF. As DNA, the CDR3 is TGTGCCTGGAGTCCACTCCTGGGCGGGAACACCATATATTTT.

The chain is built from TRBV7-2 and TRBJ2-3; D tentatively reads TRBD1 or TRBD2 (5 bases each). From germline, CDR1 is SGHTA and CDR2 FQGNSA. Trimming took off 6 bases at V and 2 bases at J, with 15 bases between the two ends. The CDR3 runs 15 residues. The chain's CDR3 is CASRAGTSYTDTQYF. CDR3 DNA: TGTGCCAGCAGAGCCGGGACCAGCTACACAGATACGCAGTATTTT.

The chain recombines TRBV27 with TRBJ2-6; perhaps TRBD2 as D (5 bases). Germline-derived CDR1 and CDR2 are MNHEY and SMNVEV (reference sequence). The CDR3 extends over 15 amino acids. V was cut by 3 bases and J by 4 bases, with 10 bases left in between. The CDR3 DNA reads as TGTGCCAGCAGTTTTGAGGGTAACGGGGCCAACGTCCTGACTTTC. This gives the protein CASSFEGNGANVLTF.

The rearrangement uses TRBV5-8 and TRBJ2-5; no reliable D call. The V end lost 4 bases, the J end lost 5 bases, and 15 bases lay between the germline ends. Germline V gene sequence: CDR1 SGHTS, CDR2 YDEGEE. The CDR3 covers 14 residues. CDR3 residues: CASSPTVDRETQYF. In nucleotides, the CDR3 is TGTGCCAGCAGCCCGACGGTGGATAGGGAGACCCAGTACTTC. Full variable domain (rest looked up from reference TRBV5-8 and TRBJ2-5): EAGVTQSPTHLIKTRGQQATLRCSPISGHTSVYWYQQALGLGLQFLLWYDEGEERNRGNFPPRFSGRQFPNYSSELNVNALELEDSALYLCASSPTVDRETQYFGPGTRLLVL.

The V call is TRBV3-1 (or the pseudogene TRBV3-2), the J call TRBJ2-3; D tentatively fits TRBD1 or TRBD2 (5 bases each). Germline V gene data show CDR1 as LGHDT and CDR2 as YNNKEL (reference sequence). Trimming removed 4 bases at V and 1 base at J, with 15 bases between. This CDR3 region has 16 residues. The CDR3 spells CASSLQGARRTDTQYF. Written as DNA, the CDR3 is TGTGCCAGCAGCCTTCAGGGAGCCCGTCGCACAGATACGCAGTATTTT.

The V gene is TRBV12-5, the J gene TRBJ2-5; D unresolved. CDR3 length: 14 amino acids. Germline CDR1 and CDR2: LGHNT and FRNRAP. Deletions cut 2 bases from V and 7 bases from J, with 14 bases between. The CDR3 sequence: CASGLLRFPGTQYF. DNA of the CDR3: TGTGCTAGTGGTTTGCTCCGGTTCCCGGGGACCCAGTACTTC. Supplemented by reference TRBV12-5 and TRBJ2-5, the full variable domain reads DARVTQTPRHKVTEMGQEVTMRCQPILGHNTVFWYRQTMMQGLELLAYFRNRAPLDDSGMPKDRFSAEMPDATLATLKIQPSEPRDSAVYFCASGLLRFPGTQYFGPGTRLLVL.

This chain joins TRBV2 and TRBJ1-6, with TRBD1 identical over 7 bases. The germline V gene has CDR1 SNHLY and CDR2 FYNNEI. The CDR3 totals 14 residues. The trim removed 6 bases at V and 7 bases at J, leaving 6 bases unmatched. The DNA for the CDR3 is TGTGCCAGCAGGGAGGGACAGAGGAATTCACCCCTCCACTTT. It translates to CASREGQRNSPLHF.

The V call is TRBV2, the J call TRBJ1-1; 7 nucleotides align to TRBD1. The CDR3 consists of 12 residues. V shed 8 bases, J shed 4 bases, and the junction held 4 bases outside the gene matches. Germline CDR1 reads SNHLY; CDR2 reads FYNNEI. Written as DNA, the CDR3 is TGTGCCAGCTTGGACAGGTTCACTGAAGCTTTCTTT. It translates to CASLDRFTEAFF.